A single TCR beta chain is shown here with its context. Its antigen is as yet unknown. One entry per CDR3 protein, called by TCRdb with MiXCR from the reads. The sample consists of 700,000 to 850,000 distinct CDR3 sequences, 30% to 35% of them appearing once. The CDR3 is 13 amino acids. CDR1 and CDR2 (germline): SGHTA, FQGNSA. V lost 4 bases and J 4 bases, leaving 7 bases between the germline ends. These data come from a study of T cell repertoires in cytomegalovirus infection. Study summary: Public TCR beta signatures indicated both CMV infection and matching HLA type. The study, taken as a whole, reports: There were carriers of CMV plus the relevant HLA, and cumulative public TCR beta family frequency identified them. CMV-specific TCR beta clonotypes restricted by HLA-C dominated the ex vivo response.

The chain recombines TRBV7-2 with TRBJ2-2; D unresolved. This sample comprised cultured CD8+ T cells from PBMCs, obtained from culture after CMV antigen stimulation. This receptor was identified in a human donor in good health (CMV status not recorded). Some clones in this sample may be carry-over from other donors' samples. The DNA of the CDR3 is TGTGCCAGCAGCTACCAGACCACCGGGGAGCTGTTTTTT. Translation gives CASSYQTTGELFF.